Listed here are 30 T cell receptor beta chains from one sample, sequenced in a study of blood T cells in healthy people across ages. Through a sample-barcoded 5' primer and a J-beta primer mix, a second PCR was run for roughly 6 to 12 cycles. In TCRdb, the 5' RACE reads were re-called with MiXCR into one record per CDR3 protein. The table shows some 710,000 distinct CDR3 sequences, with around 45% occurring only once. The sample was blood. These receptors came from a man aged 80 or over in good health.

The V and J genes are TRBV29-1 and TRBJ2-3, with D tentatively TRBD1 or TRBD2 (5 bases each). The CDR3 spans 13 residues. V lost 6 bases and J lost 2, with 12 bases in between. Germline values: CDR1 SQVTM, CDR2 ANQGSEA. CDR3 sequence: CSVRGVYTDTQYF. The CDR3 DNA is TGCAGCGTCCGAGGGGTCTACACAGATACGCAGTATTTT.

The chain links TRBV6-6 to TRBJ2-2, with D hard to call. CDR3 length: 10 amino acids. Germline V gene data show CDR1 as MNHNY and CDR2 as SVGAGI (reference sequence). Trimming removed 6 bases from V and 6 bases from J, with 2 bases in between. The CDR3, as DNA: TGTGCCAGCAGGGCCGGGGAGCTGTTTTTT. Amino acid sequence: CASRAGELFF.

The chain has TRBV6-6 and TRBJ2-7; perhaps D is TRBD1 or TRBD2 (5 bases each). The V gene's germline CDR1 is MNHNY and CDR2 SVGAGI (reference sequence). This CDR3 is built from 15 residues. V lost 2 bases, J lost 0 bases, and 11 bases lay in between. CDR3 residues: CASSYGTASSYEQYF. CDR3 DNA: TGTGCCAGCAGTTACGGGACGGCTAGCTCCTACGAGCAGTACTTC.

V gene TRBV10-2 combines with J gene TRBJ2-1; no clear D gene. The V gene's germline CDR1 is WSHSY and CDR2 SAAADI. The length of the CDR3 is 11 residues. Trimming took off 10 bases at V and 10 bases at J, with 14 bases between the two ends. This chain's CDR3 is CATKLSYEQFF. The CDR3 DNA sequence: TGCGCCACCAAGCTGTCCTACGAGCAGTTCTTC.

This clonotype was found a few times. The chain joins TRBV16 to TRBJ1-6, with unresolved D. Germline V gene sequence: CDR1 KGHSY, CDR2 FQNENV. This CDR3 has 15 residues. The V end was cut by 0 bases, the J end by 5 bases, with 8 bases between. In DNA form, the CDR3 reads TGTGCCAGCAGCCAATCCCCCCAGAATAATTCACCCCTCCACTTT. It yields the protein CASSQSPQNNSPLHF.

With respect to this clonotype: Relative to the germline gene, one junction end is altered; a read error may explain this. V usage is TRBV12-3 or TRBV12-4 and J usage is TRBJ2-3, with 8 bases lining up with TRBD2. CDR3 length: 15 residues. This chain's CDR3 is CASSLLGRAADTEYF. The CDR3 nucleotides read TGTGCCAGCAGTTTACTCGGGAGGGCCGCAGATACGGAGTATTTT.

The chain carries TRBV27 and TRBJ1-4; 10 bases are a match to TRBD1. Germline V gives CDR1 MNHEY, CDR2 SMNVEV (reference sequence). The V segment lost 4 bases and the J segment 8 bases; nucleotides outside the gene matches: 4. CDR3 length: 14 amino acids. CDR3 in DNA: TGTGCCAGCAGTTCATCGGACAGGGGGGAAAAACTGTTTTTT. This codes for CASSSSDRGEKLFF.

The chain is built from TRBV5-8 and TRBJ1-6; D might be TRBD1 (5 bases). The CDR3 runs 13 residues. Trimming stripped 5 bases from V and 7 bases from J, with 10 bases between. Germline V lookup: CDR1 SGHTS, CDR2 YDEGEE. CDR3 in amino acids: CASSTGQNSPLHF. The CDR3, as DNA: TGTGCCAGCAGTACAGGCCAAAATTCACCCCTCCACTTT.

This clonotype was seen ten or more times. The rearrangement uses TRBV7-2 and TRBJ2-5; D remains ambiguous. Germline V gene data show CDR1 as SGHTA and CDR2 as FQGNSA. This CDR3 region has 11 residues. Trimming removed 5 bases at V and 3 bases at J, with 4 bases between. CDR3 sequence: CASSGKETQYF. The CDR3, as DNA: TGTGCCAGCAGCGGAAAAGAGACCCAGTACTTC. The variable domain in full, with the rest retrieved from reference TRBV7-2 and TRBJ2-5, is GAGVSQSPSNKVTEKGKDVELRCDPISGHTALYWYRQSLGQGLEFLIYFQGNSAPDKSGLPSDRFSAERTGGSVSTLTIQRTQQEDSAVYLCASSGKETQYFGPGTRLLVL.

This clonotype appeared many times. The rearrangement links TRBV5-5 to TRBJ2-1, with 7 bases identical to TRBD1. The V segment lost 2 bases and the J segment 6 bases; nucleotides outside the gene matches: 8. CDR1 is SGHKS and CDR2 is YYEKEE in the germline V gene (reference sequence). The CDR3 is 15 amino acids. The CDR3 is CASSLGGAVGNEQFF. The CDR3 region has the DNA TGTGCCAGCAGCTTAGGGGGCGCGGTGGGCAATGAGCAGTTCTTC.

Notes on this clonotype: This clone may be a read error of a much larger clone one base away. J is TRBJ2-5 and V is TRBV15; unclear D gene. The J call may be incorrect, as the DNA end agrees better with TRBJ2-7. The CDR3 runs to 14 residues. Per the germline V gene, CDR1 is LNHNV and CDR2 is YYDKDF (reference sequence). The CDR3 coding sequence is TGTGCCACCAACAGAGATCTCAAAGGGAACGAGCAGTACTTC. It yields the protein CATNRDLKGNEQYF.

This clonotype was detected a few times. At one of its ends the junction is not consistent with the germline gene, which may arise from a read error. This chain's CDR3 is CASSLGLTGGRGKSIQYF. In DNA, the CDR3 is TGTGCCAGCAGCTTAGGGCTGACTGGGGGACGGGGGAAAAGCATTCAGTACTTC. The chain has TRBV7-2 and TRBJ2-4, with TRBD2 as a possible D gene (6 bases). The CDR3 consists of 18 residues. CDR1 and CDR2 (germline): SGHTA, FQGNSA.

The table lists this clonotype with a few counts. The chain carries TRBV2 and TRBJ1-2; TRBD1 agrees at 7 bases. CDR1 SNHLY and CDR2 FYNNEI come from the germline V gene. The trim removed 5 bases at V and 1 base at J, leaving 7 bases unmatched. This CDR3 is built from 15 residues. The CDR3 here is CASSFGQEVNYGYTF. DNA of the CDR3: TGTGCCAGCAGTTTTGGACAGGAAGTTAACTATGGCTACACCTTC.

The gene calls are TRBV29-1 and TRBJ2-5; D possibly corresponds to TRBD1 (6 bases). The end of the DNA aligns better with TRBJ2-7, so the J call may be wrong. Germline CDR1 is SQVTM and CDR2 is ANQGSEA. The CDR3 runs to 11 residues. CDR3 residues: CSVSDRSEQYF. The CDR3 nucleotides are TGCAGCGTCTCAGACAGGTCCGAGCAGTACTTC.

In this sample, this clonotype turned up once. Written as DNA, the CDR3 is TGTGCCAGCAGCAAGGACAGGGAAGGGAATAATGAGCAGTTCTTC. Translation gives CASSKDREGNNEQFF. The chain is built from TRBV7-9 and TRBJ2-1; the match to TRBD1 covers 8 bases. Per the germline V gene, CDR1 is SEHNR and CDR2 is FQNEAQ (reference sequence). The CDR3 consists of 15 residues. Trimming removed 5 bases from V and 7 bases from J; junction bases left unmatched: 10.

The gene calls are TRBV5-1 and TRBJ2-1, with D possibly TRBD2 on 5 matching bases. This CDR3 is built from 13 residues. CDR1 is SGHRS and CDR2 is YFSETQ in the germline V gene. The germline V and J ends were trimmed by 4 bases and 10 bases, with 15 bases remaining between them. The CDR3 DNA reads TGCGCCAGCAGCGTGGAGGCAGCCTACGAGCAGTTCTTC. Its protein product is CASSVEAAYEQFF.

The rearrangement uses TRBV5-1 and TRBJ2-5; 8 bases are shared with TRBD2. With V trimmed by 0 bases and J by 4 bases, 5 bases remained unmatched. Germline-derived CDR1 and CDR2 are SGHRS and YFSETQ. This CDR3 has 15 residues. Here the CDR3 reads CASSLGRAGAETQYF. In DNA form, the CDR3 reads TGCGCCAGCAGCTTGGGACGAGCGGGAGCAGAGACCCAGTACTTC.

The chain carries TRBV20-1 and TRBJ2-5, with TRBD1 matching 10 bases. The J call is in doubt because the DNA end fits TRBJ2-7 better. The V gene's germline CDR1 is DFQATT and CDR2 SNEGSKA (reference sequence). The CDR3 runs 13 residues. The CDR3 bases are TGCAGTGCTAGTGAGACAGGGGGCGGCGAGCAGTACTTC. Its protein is CSASETGGGEQYF.

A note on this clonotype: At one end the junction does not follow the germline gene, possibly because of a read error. The CDR3 reads CASSFRQSYGCTF. The CDR3 bases are TGTGCCAGCAGCTTCAGACAGTCCTATGGCTGCACCTTC. The rearrangement joins TRBV6-2 or TRBV6-3 to TRBJ1-2; D is possibly TRBD1 (5 bases). Per germline, CDR1 MNHEY and CDR2 SVGEGT. The CDR3 extends over 13 amino acids.

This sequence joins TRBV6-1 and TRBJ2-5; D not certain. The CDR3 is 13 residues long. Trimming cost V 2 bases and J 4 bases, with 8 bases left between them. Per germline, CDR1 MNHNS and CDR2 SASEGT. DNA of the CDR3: TGTGCCAGCAGTGAAAACCCTGGAGAGACCCAGTACTTC. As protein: CASSENPGETQYF.

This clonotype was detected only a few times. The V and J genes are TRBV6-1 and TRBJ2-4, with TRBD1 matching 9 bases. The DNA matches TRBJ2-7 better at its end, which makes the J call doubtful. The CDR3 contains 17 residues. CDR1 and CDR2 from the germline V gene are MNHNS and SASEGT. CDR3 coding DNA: TGTGCCAGCTCCTCAATGGAGGCGGGACAGGGACTCTACGAGCAGTACTTC. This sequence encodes CASSSMEAGQGLYEQYF.

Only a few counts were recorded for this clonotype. The CDR3 protein is CSAPSGSLHEQYF. DNA of the CDR3: TGCAGTGCCCCTAGCGGGAGTCTCCACGAGCAGTACTTC. The genes are TRBV20-1 and TRBJ2-7; TRBD2 matches at 10 bases. Per germline, CDR1 DFQATT and CDR2 SNEGSKA (reference sequence). Trimming cost V 6 bases and J 5 bases; bases outside gene matches: 7. The CDR3 sequence is 13 residues long.

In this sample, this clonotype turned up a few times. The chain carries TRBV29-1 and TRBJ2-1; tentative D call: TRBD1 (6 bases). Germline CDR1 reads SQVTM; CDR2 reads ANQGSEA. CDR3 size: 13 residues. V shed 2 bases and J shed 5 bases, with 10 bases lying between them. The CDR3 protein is CSVEITGNNEQFF. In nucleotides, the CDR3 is TGCAGCGTTGAAATAACAGGGAACAATGAGCAGTTCTTC.

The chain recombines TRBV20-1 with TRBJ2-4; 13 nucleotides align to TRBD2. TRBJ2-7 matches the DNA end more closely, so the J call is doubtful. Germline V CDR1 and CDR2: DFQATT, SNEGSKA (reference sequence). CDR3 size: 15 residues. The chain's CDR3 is CSANPGTSGTHEQYF. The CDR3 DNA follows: TGCAGTGCAAACCCAGGGACTAGCGGGACCCACGAGCAGTACTTC.

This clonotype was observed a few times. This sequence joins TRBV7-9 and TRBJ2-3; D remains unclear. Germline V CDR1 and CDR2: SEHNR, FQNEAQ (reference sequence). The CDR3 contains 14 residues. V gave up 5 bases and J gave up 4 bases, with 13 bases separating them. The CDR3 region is CASSHKYGPDTQYF. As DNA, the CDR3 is TGTGCCAGCAGCCACAAGTATGGGCCAGATACGCAGTATTTT. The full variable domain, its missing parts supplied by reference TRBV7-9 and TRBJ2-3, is DTGVSQNPRHKITKRGQNVTFRCDPISEHNRLYWYRQTLGQGPEFLTYFQNEAQLEKSRLLSDRFSAERPKGSFSTLEIQRTEQGDSAMYLCASSHKYGPDTQYFGPGTRLTVL.

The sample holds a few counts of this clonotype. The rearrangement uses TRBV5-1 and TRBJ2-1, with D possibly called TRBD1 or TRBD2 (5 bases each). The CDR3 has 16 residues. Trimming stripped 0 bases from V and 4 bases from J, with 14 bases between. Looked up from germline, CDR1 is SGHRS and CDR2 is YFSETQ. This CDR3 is CASSLVPGPKYNEQFF. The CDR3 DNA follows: TGCGCCAGCAGCTTGGTGCCGGGACCGAAGTACAATGAGCAGTTCTTC.

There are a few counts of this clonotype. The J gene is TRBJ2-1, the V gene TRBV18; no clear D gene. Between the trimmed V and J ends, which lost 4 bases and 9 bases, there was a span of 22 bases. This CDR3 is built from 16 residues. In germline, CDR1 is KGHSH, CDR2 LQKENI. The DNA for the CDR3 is TGTGCCAGCTCACTCCGGATGATAGCAGAGTTTGGTGAGCAGTTCTTC. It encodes CASSLRMIAEFGEQFF.

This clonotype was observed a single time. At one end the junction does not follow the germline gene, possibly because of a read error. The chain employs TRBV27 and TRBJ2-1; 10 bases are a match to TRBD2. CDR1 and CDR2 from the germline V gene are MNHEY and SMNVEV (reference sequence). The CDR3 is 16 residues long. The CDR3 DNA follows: TGTACCAGCAGTTTGTCTCTAGCGGGAGTAGGGGGCGAGCAGTTCTTC. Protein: CTSSLSLAGVGGEQFF.

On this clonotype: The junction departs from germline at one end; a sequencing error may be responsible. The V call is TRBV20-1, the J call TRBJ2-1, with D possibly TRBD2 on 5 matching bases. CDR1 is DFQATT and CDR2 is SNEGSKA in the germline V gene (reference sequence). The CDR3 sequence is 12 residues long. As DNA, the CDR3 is TGCAGTACTAGAATAACCGACAATGAGCAGTTCTTC. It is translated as CSTRITDNEQFF.

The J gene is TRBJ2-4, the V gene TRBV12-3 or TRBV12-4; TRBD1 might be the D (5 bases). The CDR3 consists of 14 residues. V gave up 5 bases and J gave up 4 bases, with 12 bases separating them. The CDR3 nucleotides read TGTGCCAGCAGTGTGTTTGCAGGGAAAAACATTCAGTACTTC. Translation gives CASSVFAGKNIQYF.